These 7 T cell receptor beta chains share one sample of origin, sequenced in a study of shared clonotypes between healthy human individuals. Produced via immunoSEQ multiplex PCR; TCRdb's table is partial and in-frame only. The repertoire holds around 700,000 clones, with 73% as singletons. Material: memory CD4+ T cells sorted from blood. As for subset: CD45RA-negative fraction. All receptors come from a woman aged 25 to 45 in good health.

This clone appeared a few times. J is TRBJ2-3 and V is TRBV25-1, with D possibly being TRBD2 (5 bases). Trimming took 4 bases from V and 3 from J, leaving 17 bases between them. Germline loops: CDR1 MGHDK, CDR2 SYGVNS. CDR3 size: 16 residues. The CDR3 DNA sequence: TGTGCCAGCAGTGGCAAGGGAGATCGGGCTACAGATACGCAGTATTTT. It translates to CASSGKGDRATDTQYF.

The J gene is TRBJ2-5, the V gene TRBV19; 7 bases line up with TRBD1. The CDR3 extends over 14 amino acids. Germline values: CDR1 LNHDA, CDR2 SQIVND (reference sequence). The trim removed 1 base at V and 2 bases at J, leaving 1 base unmatched. The CDR3, as DNA: TGTGCCAGTAGTATAGGGACAGGACAAGAGACCCAGTACTTC. It codes for CASSIGTGQETQYF.

The V gene is TRBV5-6, the J gene TRBJ1-2; unclear D gene. There are 13 residues in the CDR3. The V gene lost 2 bases and the J gene lost 7 bases, with 12 bases spanning the gap. CDR1 SGHDT and CDR2 YYEEEE come from the germline V gene. The CDR3: CASSFLVYGGYTF. For the CDR3, the DNA is TGTGCCAGCAGCTTTTTGGTTTACGGTGGCTACACCTTC.

The rearrangement links TRBV30 to TRBJ1-6; D is unclear. V dropped 2 bases and J dropped 8 bases, with 10 bases sitting between them. The CDR3 spans 13 residues. Germline lookup yields CDR1 GTSNPN and CDR2 SVGIG (reference sequence). CDR3 sequence: CAWSLQPYSPLHF. As DNA, the CDR3 is TGTGCCTGGAGTCTACAGCCCTATTCACCCCTCCACTTT.

The rearrangement uses TRBV19 and TRBJ2-3; possible D gene TRBD1, 5 bases. From germline, CDR1 is LNHDA and CDR2 SQIVND (reference sequence). This CDR3 spans 16 amino acids. The V end lost 2 bases, the J end lost 7 bases, and 19 bases lay between the germline ends. As DNA, the CDR3 is TGTGCCAGTAGTATAACGGCAGGGTCGGCGCCCCATACGCAGTATTTT. This sequence encodes CASSITAGSAPHTQYF. The full variable domain, with the rest looked up from reference TRBV19 and TRBJ2-3, is DGGITQSPKYLFRKEGQNVTLSCEQNLNHDAMYWYRQDPGQGLRLIYYSQIVNDFQKGDIAEGYSVSREKKESFPLTVTSAQKNPTAFYLCASSITAGSAPHTQYFGPGTRLTVL.

This chain uses TRBV6-5 with TRBJ2-2; possible D gene TRBD2, 5 bases. CDR1 is MNHEY and CDR2 is SVGAGI in the germline V gene. CDR3 length: 16 amino acids. Trimming took 2 bases from V and 4 from J, leaving 14 bases between them. DNA of the CDR3: TGTGCCAGCAGTTACGGTGGCGGAGGAGGCACCGGGGAGCTGTTTTTT. It is translated as CASSYGGGGGTGELFF.

V usage is TRBV4-1 and J usage is TRBJ1-2; TRBD1 is a possible D gene (6 bases). Germline values: CDR1 MGHRA, CDR2 YSYEKL. Trimming pared 1 base from V and 4 bases from J, leaving 10 bases between. This CDR3 is built from 14 residues. CDR3 bases: TGCGCCAGCAGCCAAGCTACAGGGATCTATGGCTACACCTTC. This translates into CASSQATGIYGYTF.